This T cell receptor beta chain was identified during a study of neoadjuvant anti-PD-1 for oral cavity cancer. Study as a whole: Patients without progression got a fourth dose around day 43. General observations from the study: Post-nivolumab, blood T cell clonality was significantly elevated in non-responders.

This clone was observed a single time. The antigen remains unidentified. Blood cells were analyzed directly, without culture or expansion. V trimming: 6 bases; J trimming: 7 bases; junction bases outside the gene matches: 6. The CDR3 totals 14 residues. The V gene's germline CDR1 is LGHNT and CDR2 FRNRAP. The data were produced by immunoSEQ multiplex PCR, yet TCRdb's version contains in-frame clones alone and is incomplete. This table holds 50,000 to 65,000 clones, roughly three quarters found once. The input for sequencing was PBMCs, taken before nivolumab (anti-PD-1) treatment. The chain joins TRBV12-5 to TRBJ2-1; the match to TRBD1 covers 10 bases. The sequence was collected from a person aged 35 to 85 with oral cavity squamous cell carcinoma. This CDR3 reads CASGGQGNWNEQFF. CDR3 nucleotides: TGTGCTAGTGGGGGACAGGGGAATTGGAATGAGCAGTTCTTC.